These 13 T cell receptor beta chains originate from one sample sequenced in a study of glioma-infiltrating T cells (TCRdb year 2016). The sequencer listed for this sample is Illumina MiSeq. The iRepertoire nested amplicon-rescue multiplex PCR (arm-PCR) platform was used to amplify TCR alpha and beta CDR3 regions from RNA. TCRdb trimmed public reads at Q25 via fastp, called clones via MiXCR and kept in-frame beta chains. Under each unique CDR3 protein, matching rows form one entry showing the most common genes and DNA. Recorded for this sample are fewer than 250,000 distinct CDR3 sequences; about 31% of them occurred a single time. The top ten clonotypes cover roughly 21% of the sample. The specimen sequenced was glioma tissue, nonneoplastic brain tissue, or PBMCs (not recorded which). The receptor source for this set is a human donor with low-grade glioma or glioblastoma, undergoing nonglioma brain surgery, or in good health (not recorded which).

This clonotype was seen ten or more times. V usage is TRBV7-2 and J usage is TRBJ1-5; D gene ambiguous. Germline assignment: CDR1 SGHTA and CDR2 FQGNSA. CDR3 length: 12 residues. Trimming removed 4 bases from V and 7 bases from J, with 8 bases in between. CDR3 coding DNA: TGTGCCAGCAGCTCCCTCGGACAGCCCCAGCATTTT. Protein: CASSSLGQPQHF.

The chain joins TRBV4-1 to TRBJ2-5; D might be TRBD2 (6 bases). The germline V gene has CDR1 MGHRA and CDR2 YSYEKL. Deletions cut 2 bases from V and 4 bases from J, with 20 bases between. The CDR3 sequence is 17 residues long. In DNA form, the CDR3 reads TGCGCCAGCAGCCAACGGAATTGGCGGGATTTAGGAGAGACCCAGTACTTC. Translated: CASSQRNWRDLGETQYF.

This clonotype occurred many times. The V and J genes are TRBV6-1 and TRBJ2-3; 12 nucleotides match TRBD2. The CDR3 is 17 amino acids. The V gene end was trimmed by 6 bases and the J gene end by 0 bases; junction bases not matched to a gene: 7. Germline V lookup: CDR1 MNHNS, CDR2 SASEGT. CDR3 DNA sequence: TGTGCCAGCAGCCGACTAGCGGGAGCCCACAGCACAGATACGCAGTATTTT. This codes for CASSRLAGAHSTDTQYF.

The J gene is TRBJ1-1, the V gene TRBV20-1; a possible D gene is TRBD1 (6 bases). V lost 3 bases, J lost 5 bases, and 13 bases lay in between. Germline V gene data show CDR1 as DFQATT and CDR2 as SNEGSKA (reference sequence). The CDR3 is 13 residues long. CDR3 coding DNA: TGCAGTGCTAGTAAGGGCAGGGGTACTGAAGCTTTCTTT. As protein: CSASKGRGTEAFF.

With respect to this clonotype: A much more abundant neighbour one base away suggests this may be a read error. This chain links TRBV12-3 or TRBV12-4 with TRBJ2-1; 7 positions match TRBD2. This CDR3 spans 14 amino acids. V lost 0 bases and J lost 12; bases outside the gene matches: 8. The CDR3 region is CASSLAGGKLVQFF. The DNA for the CDR3 is TGTGCCAGCAGTTTAGCGGGAGGGAAACTGGTGCAGTTCTTC.

Notes on this clonotype: It may be a read error: a sequence one base away is much more abundant. The gene calls are TRBV7-2 and TRBJ2-5, with D unresolved. Germline CDR1 is SGHTA and CDR2 is FQGNSA. V was cut by 0 bases and J by 9 bases, with 5 bases left in between. This CDR3 region has 11 residues. In DNA, the CDR3 is TGTGCCAGCAGCTTAGCCCGGGCCCAGTACTTC. Protein sequence: CASSLARAQYF.

Details on this clonotype: Being one base from a much bigger clone, this may be a read error. This chain connects TRBV27 to TRBJ2-1, with D perhaps given as TRBD1 or TRBD2 (5 bases each). This CDR3 has 14 amino acids. From germline, CDR1 is MNHEY and CDR2 SMNVEV (reference sequence). This CDR3 is CASNMIGEYNKQFF. The CDR3 nucleotides read TGTGCCAGCAATATGATAGGGGAGTACAATAAGCAGTTCTTC.

Ten or more counts support this clonotype. The CDR3 DNA reads TGTGCCATCACCCAAAGCGGGACCTACGAGCAGTACTTC. This encodes CAITQSGTYEQYF. V is TRBV28 and J is TRBJ2-7, with 7 bases aligning to TRBD2. The V and J ends lost 10 bases and 2 bases, in that order; junction bases with no gene match: 8. Germline CDR1 and CDR2: MDHEN and SYDVKM. This CDR3 comprises 13 residues.

This clonotype was picked up many times. The chain combines TRBV25-1 with TRBJ2-3; no firm D call. V shed 6 bases and J shed 4 bases, with 8 bases lying between them. The CDR3 spans 12 residues. In germline, CDR1 is MGHDK, CDR2 SYGVNS. CDR3 sequence reads: CASRGRADTQYF. Here the CDR3 DNA reads TGTGCCAGCAGAGGCCGCGCAGATACGCAGTATTTT.

In this sample, this clonotype turned up many times. The J gene is TRBJ2-7, the V gene TRBV4-1; 9 bases are shared with TRBD2. V lost 5 bases and J lost 4; bases outside the gene matches: 9. The CDR3 runs 15 residues. Germline V gene sequence: CDR1 MGHRA, CDR2 YSYEKL. The CDR3 DNA sequence: TGCGCCAGCAGCGCACAACCTAGCGGGATATACGAGCAGTACTTC. Its protein product is CASSAQPSGIYEQYF.

This clonotype showed up many times. The J gene is TRBJ2-7, the V gene TRBV7-8; possibly TRBD1 for D (6 bases). Between the trimmed V and J ends, which lost 5 bases and 0 bases, there was a span of 17 bases. This CDR3 has 16 amino acids. The germline CDR1 and CDR2 sequences are SGHVS and FQNEAQ. CDR3 loop: CASSRRKQGVSYEQYF. The CDR3 nucleotides are TGTGCCAGCAGCCGAAGAAAACAGGGCGTCTCCTACGAGCAGTACTTC. Filled out from reference TRBV7-8 and TRBJ2-7, the complete variable domain reads GAGVSQSPRYKVAKRGQDVALRCDPISGHVSLFWYQQALGQGPEFLTYFQNEAQLDKSGLPSDRFFAERPEGSVSTLKIQRTQQEDSAVYLCASSRRKQGVSYEQYFGPGTRLTVT.

This clonotype appeared many times. The V gene is TRBV7-9, the J gene TRBJ1-2; weak D call: TRBD1 (5 bases). The V end lost 7 bases, the J end lost 3 bases, and 12 bases lay between the germline ends. The CDR3 loop spans 13 amino acids. CDR1 is SEHNR, CDR2 FQNEAQ, per germline (reference sequence). The CDR3 nucleotides are TGTGCCAGCACCCCGGGGGAATACTATGGCTACACCTTC. Amino acid sequence: CASTPGEYYGYTF. The full variable domain, with the rest looked up from reference TRBV7-9 and TRBJ1-2, is DTGVSQNPRHKITKRGQNVTFRCDPISEHNRLYWYRQTLGQGPEFLTYFQNEAQLEKSRLLSDRFSAERPKGSFSTLEIQRTEQGDSAMYLCASTPGEYYGYTFGSGTRLTVV.

In the case of this clonotype: One base away lies a much larger clone, so this may be a sequencing read error. V is TRBV19 and J is TRBJ2-5, with D possibly TRBD1 on 5 matching bases. CDR3 length: 13 residues. The germline CDR1 and CDR2 sequences are LNHDA and SQIVND (reference sequence). The CDR3 reads CASRATAQENQYF. CDR3 bases: TGTGCCAGTAGAGCGACAGCTCAAGAGAACCAGTACTTC.